The source of this T cell receptor (beta chain) is a study of Graves' ophthalmopathy and Graves' hyperthyroidism (dated by TCRdb to between 2017 and 2018). The study in broad terms: Peripheral blood was collected at initial diagnosis, prior to any treatment. An independent validation cohort was composed of approximately 19 hyperthyroidism patients and around 16 patients who later progressed from hyperthyroidism to ophthalmopathy. T-cell repertoires of thyroid tissue and blood were compared in six hyperthyroidism patients. In total, approximately 130 blood samples were TCR-sequenced: around 42 ophthalmopathy, under 85 hyperthyroidism and some 17 hyperthyroidism-to-ophthalmopathy patients. Following sampling, methimazole starting at 30 mg daily was administered to hyperthyroidism patients, and high-dose intravenous methylprednisolone was administered to ophthalmopathy patients. To explore V-J signatures that distinguish ophthalmopathy from hyperthyroidism, a discovery set of around 100 patients was enrolled, made up of roughly 41 with ophthalmopathy and fewer than 60 with stable hyperthyroidism. TCR beta repertoire signatures were used to distinguish Graves' ophthalmopathy from Graves' hyperthyroidism and to predict progression to ophthalmopathy.

This clonotype was seen at least ten times. What antigen it recognizes has not been identified. No much larger clone exists at a distance of one base, and base qualities are not known. TCR beta CDR3 regions were amplified from RNA transcripts for repertoire sequencing. A first-round RT-PCR used HTBI primers with the Qiagen OneStep RT-PCR kit, followed by a second-round multiplex PCR, size selection and purification. Sequencing of the libraries was carried out on an Illumina HiSeq2000 in paired-end mode with 100 bp reads. In the authors' own workflow: SOAPnuke was used to process the reads, removing any read that contained adapters or uncalled bases, had a mean Phred below 15, or lacked an exact match to the constant primer or identifier. COPE v1.2.5 was used to merge the high-quality paired reads. Each unique nucleotide sequence was treated as a clonotype, and MiTCR v1.1 was used to align the clonotypes to the IMGT TRB V, D and J references. The analysis was limited to V-J combinations with a frequency above 0.0001, which together covered roughly 99% of the repertoires. For each V-J combination, a TCR clonal expansion and chaos score was defined as the ratio of F50 clonal expansion to chaos observed in the TCRdist matrix. Welch's t-statistics and random forest were used to reduce features to about a dozen V-J combinations, which were fed into a naive Bayes classifier. The Morisita-Horn index was used to measure how similar the thyroid and blood repertoires were. The public reads were quality trimmed at Q25 with fastp and then assembled into clones with MiXCR by TCRdb, keeping productive beta chains. Here each entry gathers all rows of one CDR3 protein and keeps the most common genes and DNA. TCRdb, rather than the study authors, made the V and J calls. A total of roughly 400,000 distinct CDR3 sequences appear in this sample, about 17% of them only once. In total, the top ten clones hold 2.4% of the sample.

The study at large found these results: The 13-signature model separated ophthalmopathy from stable hyperthyroidism with 85% to 90% sensitivity and roughly 84% specificity in cross-validation, and 80%/75% in the test set. No statistical method was used to predetermine the sample size, and group allocation was not hidden from the investigators. Most expanded thyroid clonotypes with frequency above 0.001 were also detected in blood, suggesting blood repertoires may reflect the thyroid immune response. In validation, the model predicted ophthalmopathy progression with over 60% sensitivity and 72.22% specificity; approximately 12 predicted patients were CT-confirmed with GO in a median of approximately 6.5 months.

A patient counted as having stable hyperthyroidism if there was no progression to ophthalmopathy within 18 months of follow-up. Hyperthyroidism patients were newly diagnosed, with disease duration under 2 months, and aged 18 to 65 years. Patients were excluded if they had other autoimmune diseases, uncontrolled infections, pregnancy or lactation. Clinical symptoms, serum thyroxine, TRAb, thyroid ultrasound and orbital computed tomography formed the basis of the diagnosis. PBMCs were isolated from about 9.2 ml of fresh peripheral blood by Ficoll-Paque density gradient centrifugation. Total RNA was extracted with Trizol reagent and quality-checked on an Agilent 2100 Bioanalyzer. The germline V end is reduced by 7 bases and the J end by 2 bases; junction bases left unmatched: 8. Reading from cysteine to phenylalanine, the CDR3 counts 15 amino acids. Kept here is only the CDR3 DNA, which spans 45 bases and is read in frame from base 1.

Sequenced: peripheral blood. Recombination linked TRBV12-3 or TRBV12-4 to TRBJ1-1; 9 nucleotides in the junction match TRBD1. The sequence came from an adult woman with stable Graves' hyperthyroidism. The nucleotide sequence reads TGTGCCAGCATCTTTGGGGGACAGGGAAACACTGAAGCTTTCTTT. Its product reads: CASIFGGQGNTEAFF.